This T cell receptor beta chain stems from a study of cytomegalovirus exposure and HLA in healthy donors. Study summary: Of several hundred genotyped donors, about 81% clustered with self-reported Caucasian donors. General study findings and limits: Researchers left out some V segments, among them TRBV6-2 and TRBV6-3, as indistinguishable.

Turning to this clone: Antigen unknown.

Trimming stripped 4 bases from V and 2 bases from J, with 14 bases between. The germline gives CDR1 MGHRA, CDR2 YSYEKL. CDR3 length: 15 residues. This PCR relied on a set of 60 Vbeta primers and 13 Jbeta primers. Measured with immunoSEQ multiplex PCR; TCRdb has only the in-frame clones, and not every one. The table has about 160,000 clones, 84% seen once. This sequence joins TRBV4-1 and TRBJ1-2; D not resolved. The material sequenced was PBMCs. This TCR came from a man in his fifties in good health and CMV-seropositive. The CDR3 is CASSPGGGLNYGYTF. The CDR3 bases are TGCGCCAGCAGCCCCGGAGGCGGACTAAACTATGGCTACACCTTC.